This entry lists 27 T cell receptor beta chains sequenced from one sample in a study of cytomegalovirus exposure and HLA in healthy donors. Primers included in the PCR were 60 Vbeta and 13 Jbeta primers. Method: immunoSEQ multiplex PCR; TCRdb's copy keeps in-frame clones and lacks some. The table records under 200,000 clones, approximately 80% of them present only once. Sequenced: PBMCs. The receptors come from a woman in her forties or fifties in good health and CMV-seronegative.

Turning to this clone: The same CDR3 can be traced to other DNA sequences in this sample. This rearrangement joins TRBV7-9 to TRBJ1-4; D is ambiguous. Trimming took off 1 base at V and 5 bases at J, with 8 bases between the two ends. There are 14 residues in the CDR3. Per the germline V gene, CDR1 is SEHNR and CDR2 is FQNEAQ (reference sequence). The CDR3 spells CASSLGAGNEKLFF. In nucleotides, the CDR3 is TGTGCCAGCAGCTTAGGAGCAGGAAATGAAAAACTGTTTTTT.

The DNA for the CDR3 is TGTGCCAGCAGTCACGGACAGATGAACACTGAAGCTTTCTTT. The encoded protein is CASSHGQMNTEAFF. The gene calls are TRBV6-5 and TRBJ1-1, with D possibly being TRBD1 (6 bases). The CDR3 runs to 14 residues. Germline V gene lookup returns CDR1 MNHEY and CDR2 SVGAGI. Trimming took off 5 bases at V and 0 bases at J, with 10 bases between the two ends.

This chain's CDR3 is CAWSGRQGINEKLFF. The CDR3 DNA is TGTGCCTGGAGTGGAAGACAGGGCATTAATGAAAAACTGTTTTTT. This chain joins TRBV30 and TRBJ1-4; TRBD1 matches at 7 bases. The junction had 6 bases not matched to a gene; V was cut back by 1 base and J by 4 bases. The CDR3 sequence is 15 residues long. In germline, CDR1 is GTSNPN, CDR2 SVGIG (reference sequence).

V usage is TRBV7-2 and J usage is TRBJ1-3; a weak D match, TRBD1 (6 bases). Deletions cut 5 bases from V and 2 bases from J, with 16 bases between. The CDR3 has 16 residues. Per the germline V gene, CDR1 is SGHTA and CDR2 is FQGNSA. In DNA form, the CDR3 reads TGTGCCAGCAGCACCAATCCAGGGGTTCCTGGAAACACCATATATTTT. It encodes CASSTNPGVPGNTIYF.

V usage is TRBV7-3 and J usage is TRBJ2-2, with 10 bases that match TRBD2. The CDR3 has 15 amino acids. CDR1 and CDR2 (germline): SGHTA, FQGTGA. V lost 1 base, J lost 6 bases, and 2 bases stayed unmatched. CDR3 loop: CASSLKGTSAGELFF. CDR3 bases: TGTGCCAGCAGCTTAAAGGGGACTAGCGCCGGGGAGCTGTTTTTT.

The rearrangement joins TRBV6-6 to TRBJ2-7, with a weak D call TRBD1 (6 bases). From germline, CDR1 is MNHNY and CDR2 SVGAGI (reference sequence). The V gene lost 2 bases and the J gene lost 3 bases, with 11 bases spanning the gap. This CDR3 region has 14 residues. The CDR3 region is CASSYGTLNYEQYF. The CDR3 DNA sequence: TGTGCCAGCAGTTACGGGACACTTAACTACGAGCAGTACTTC.

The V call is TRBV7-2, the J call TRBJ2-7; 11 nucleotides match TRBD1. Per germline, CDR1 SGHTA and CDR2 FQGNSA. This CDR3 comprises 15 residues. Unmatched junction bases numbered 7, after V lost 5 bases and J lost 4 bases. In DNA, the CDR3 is TGTGCCAGCAGCGGCGGACAGGGGGCGATGTACGAGCAGTACTTC. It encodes CASSGGQGAMYEQYF.

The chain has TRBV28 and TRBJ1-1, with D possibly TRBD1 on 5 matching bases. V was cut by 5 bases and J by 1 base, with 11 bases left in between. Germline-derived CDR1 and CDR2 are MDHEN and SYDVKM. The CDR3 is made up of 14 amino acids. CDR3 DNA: TGTGCCAGCAGTCCGACAGCCGGGAACACTGAAGCTTTCTTT. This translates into CASSPTAGNTEAFF.

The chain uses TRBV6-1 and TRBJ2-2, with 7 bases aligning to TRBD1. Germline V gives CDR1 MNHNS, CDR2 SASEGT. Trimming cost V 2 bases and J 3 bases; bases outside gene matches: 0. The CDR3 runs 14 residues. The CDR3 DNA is TGTGCCAGCAGTGAACAGGGGGACACCGGGGAGCTGTTTTTT. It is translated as CASSEQGDTGELFF.

CDR3 sequence (DNA): TGTGCCAGCAGCGAAGGACTAGCGGGAGCTACCTACGAGCAGTACTTC. Its protein product is CASSEGLAGATYEQYF. The V gene is TRBV5-4, the J gene TRBJ2-7; 13 nucleotides agree with TRBD2. The CDR3 sequence is 16 residues long. Germline trimming cut 4 bases from V and 2 bases from J; bases unmatched to any gene: 6. Looked up from germline, CDR1 is SGHNT and CDR2 is YYREEE (reference sequence).

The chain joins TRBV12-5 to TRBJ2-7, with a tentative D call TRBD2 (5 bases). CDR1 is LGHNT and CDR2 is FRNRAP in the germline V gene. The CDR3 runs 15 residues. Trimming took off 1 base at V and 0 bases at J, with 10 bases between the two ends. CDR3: CASGLGAVSSYEQYF. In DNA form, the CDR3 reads TGTGCTAGTGGTTTGGGAGCGGTAAGCTCCTACGAGCAGTACTTC.

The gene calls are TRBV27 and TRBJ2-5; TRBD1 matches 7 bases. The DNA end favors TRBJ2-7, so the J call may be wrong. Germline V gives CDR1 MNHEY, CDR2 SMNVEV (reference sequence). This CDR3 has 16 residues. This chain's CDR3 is CASSLTGAPTSYEQYF. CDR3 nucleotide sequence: TGTGCCAGCAGCTTAACAGGGGCCCCCACCTCCTACGAGCAGTACTTC.

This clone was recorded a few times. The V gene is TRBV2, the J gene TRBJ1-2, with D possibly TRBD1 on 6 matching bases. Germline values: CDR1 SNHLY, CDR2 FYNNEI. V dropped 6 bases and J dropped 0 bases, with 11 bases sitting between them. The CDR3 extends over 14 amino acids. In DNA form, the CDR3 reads TGTGCCAGCAGGATACAGGGCACTAACTATGGCTACACCTTC. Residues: CASRIQGTNYGYTF.

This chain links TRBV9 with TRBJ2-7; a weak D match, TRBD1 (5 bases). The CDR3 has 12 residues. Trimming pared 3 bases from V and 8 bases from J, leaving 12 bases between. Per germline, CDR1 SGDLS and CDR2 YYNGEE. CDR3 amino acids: CASSGTKEKQYF. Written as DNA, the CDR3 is TGTGCCAGCAGCGGGACAAAAGAAAAGCAGTACTTC.

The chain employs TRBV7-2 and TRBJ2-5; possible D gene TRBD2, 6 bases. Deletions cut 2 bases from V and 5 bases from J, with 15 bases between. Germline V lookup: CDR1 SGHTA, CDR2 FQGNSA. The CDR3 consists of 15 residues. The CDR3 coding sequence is TGTGCCAGCAGCTTAACTGGGCGGGGATTTGAGACCCAGTACTTC. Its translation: CASSLTGRGFETQYF.

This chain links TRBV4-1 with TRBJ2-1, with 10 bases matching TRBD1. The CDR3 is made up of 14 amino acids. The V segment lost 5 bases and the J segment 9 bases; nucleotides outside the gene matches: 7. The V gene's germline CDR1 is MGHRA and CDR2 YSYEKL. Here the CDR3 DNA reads TGCGCCAGCAGCGTGGGACAGGGGTCTGGTGAGCAGTTCTTC. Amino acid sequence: CASSVGQGSGEQFF.

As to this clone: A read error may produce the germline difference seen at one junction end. CDR3 coding DNA: TGCGCCAGCACCTTGGGCGGGCGCCCTAATGAAAAACTGTTTTTT. Its protein is CASTLGGRPNEKLFF. V usage is TRBV5-1 and J usage is TRBJ1-4, with unresolved D. Per the germline V gene, CDR1 is SGHRS and CDR2 is YFSETQ. The CDR3 sequence is 15 residues long.

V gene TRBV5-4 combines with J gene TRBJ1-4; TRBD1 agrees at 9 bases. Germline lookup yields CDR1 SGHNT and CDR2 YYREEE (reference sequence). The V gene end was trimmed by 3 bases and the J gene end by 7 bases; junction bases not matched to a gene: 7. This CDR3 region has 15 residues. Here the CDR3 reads CASSWAGTGTEKLFF. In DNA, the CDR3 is TGTGCCAGCAGCTGGGCCGGGACAGGGACTGAAAAACTGTTTTTT.

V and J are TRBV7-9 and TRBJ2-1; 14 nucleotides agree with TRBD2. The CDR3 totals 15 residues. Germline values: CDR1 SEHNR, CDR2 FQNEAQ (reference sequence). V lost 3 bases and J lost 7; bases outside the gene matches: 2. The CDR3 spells CASSFRTSGRNEQFF. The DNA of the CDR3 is TGTGCCAGCAGCTTCCGGACTAGCGGGAGGAATGAGCAGTTCTTC.

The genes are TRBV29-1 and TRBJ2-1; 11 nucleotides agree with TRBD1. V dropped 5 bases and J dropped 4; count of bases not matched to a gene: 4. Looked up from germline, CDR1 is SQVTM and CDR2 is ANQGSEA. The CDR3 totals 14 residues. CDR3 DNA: TGCAGCGTTTGCCGGGACAGGGGGTACAATGAGCAGTTCTTC. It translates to CSVCRDRGYNEQFF.

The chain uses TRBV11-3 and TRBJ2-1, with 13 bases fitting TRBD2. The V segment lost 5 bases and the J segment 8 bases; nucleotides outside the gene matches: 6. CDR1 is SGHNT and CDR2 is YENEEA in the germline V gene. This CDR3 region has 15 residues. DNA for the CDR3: TGTGCCAGCAGCGTCGGGACTAGCGGGAACGATGAGCAGTTCTTC. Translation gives CASSVGTSGNDEQFF.

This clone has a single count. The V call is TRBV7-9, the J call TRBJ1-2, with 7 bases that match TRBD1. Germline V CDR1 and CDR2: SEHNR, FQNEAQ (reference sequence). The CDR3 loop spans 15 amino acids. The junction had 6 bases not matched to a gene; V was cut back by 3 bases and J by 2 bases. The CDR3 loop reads CASSFHHRGNYGYTF. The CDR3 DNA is TGTGCCAGCAGCTTTCATCACAGGGGCAACTATGGCTACACCTTC.

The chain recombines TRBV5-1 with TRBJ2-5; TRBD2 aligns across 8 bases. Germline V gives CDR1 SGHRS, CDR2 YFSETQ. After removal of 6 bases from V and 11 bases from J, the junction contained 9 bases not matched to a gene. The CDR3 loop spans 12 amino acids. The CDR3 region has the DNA TGCGCCAGCACCCGGGGTAGCGGGGAGCAGTACTTC. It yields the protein CASTRGSGEQYF.

The DNA of the CDR3 is TGTGCCAGCAGTGGGACAGAGAACACTGAAGCTTTCTTT. It yields the protein CASSGTENTEAFF. The V call is TRBV6-5, the J call TRBJ1-1; 7 bases match TRBD1. V gave up 5 bases and J gave up 1 base; unmatched junction bases: 1. Germline loops: CDR1 MNHEY, CDR2 SVGAGI. CDR3 length: 13 residues.

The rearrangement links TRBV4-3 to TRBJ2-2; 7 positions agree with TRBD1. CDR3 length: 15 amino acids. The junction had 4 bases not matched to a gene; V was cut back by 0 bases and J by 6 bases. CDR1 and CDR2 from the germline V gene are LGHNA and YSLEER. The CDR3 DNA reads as TGCGCCAGCAGCCAAGATGGGACAGTCGCCGGGGAGCTGTTTTTT. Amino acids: CASSQDGTVAGELFF.

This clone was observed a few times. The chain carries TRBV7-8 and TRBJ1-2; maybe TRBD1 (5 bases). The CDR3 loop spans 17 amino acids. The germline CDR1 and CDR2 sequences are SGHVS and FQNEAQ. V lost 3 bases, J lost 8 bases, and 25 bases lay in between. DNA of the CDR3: TGTGCCAGCAGCTTTCTGGGAGCCCAGGGAGGCGGTAAGGGCTACACCTTC. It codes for CASSFLGAQGGGKGYTF.

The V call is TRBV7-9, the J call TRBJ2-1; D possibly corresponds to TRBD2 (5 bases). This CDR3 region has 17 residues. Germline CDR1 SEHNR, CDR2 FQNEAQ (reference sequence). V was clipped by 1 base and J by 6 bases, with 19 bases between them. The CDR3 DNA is TGTGCCAGCAGCTTAGGGAGCCCGGGGTACTCACCCAATGAGCAGTTCTTC. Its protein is CASSLGSPGYSPNEQFF.